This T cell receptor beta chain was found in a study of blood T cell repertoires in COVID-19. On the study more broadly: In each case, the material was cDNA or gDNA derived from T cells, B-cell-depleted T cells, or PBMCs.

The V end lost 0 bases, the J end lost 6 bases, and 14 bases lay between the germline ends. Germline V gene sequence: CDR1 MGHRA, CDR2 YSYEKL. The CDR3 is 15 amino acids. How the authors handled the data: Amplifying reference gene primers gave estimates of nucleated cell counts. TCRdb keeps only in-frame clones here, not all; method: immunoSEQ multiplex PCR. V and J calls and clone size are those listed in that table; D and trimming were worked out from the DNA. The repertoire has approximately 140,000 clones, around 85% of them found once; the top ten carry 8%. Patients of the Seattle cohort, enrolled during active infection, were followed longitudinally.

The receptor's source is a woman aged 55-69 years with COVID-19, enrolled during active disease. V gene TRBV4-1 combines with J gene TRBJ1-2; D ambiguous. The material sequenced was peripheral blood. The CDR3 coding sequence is TGCGCCAGCAGCCAAGATCTTGGGCGCATGAATGGCTACACCTTC. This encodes CASSQDLGRMNGYTF.